The clone carrying this T cell receptor beta chain was counted many times. A single record per CDR3 protein comes from TCRdb applying MiXCR to the RT-PCR reads. The data contain about 570,000 distinct CDR3 sequences, 11% of them seen just once; the ten biggest clones take up 11%. This CDR3 spans 16 amino acids. V lost 4 bases, J lost 9 bases, and 9 bases stayed unmatched. Germline V gene data show CDR1 as SGHNT and CDR2 as YENEEA. This entry is derived from a study of response to subunit inactivated influenza vaccine. The sample also formed part of further work on T cells expressing NK-cell markers. That report notes: Scientists made TCR beta cDNA using 5'RACE template switching with UMIs. Sequencing of TCR beta repertoires drew on sorted CD3+CD56+NKG2C+, CD3+CD56+NKG2C- and CD3+CD56-NKG2C+ T cells. Most of the eight sequenced donors were HCMV-seropositive; one was seronegative. Sorting was limited to alpha-beta TCR-expressing T cells with an anti-gamma-delta TCR antibody in several experiments. Where a few donors were concerned, these clonotypes also led the CD3+CD56-NKG2C+ fraction.

This material consisted of PBMCs from blood, taken on the day of vaccination. The chain combines TRBV11-3 with TRBJ2-1; 13 bases are shared with TRBD2. This sequence was found in a man in his fifties or sixties who received an inactivated influenza vaccine. CDR3 amino acids: CASSSTSGTSGAEQFF. The CDR3 coding sequence is TGTGCCAGCAGCTCAACCTCCGGGACTAGCGGGGCTGAGCAGTTCTTC.